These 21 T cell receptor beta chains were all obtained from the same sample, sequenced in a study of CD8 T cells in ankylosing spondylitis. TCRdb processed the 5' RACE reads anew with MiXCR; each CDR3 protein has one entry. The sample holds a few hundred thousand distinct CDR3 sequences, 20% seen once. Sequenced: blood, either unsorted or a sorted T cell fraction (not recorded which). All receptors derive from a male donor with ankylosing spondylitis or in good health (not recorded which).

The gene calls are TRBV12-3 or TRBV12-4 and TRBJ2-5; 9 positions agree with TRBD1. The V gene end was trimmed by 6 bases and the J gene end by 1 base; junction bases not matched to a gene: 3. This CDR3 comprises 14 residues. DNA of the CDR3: TGTGCCAGCAGCCCGGACAGGGGCCAAGAGACCCAGTACTTC. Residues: CASSPDRGQETQYF.

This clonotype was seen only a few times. CDR3 in amino acids: CASSPGVAGDTQYF. CDR3 DNA sequence: TGTGCCAGCAGCCCAGGGGTAGCGGGGGATACGCAGTATTTT. This chain joins TRBV3-1 and TRBJ2-3; TRBD2 matches 8 bases. Per the germline V gene, CDR1 is LGHDT and CDR2 is YNNKEL (reference sequence). The CDR3 contains 14 residues. The ends lost 4 bases at V and 6 bases at J; junction bases unmatched: 6.

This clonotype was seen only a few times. CDR3 region: CASSIPRSGANVLTF. The CDR3 coding sequence is TGTGCCAGTAGTATACCCCGCTCTGGGGCCAACGTCCTGACTTTC. The chain employs TRBV19 and TRBJ2-6; D call uncertain. From germline, CDR1 is LNHDA and CDR2 SQIVND (reference sequence). Trimming shortened V by 2 bases and J by 0 bases, and 5 bases separated the two germline ends. The length of the CDR3 is 15 residues. The variable domain in full, with the rest retrieved from reference TRBV19 and TRBJ2-6, is DGGITQSPKYLFRKEGQNVTLSCEQNLNHDAMYWYRQDPGQGLRLIYYSQIVNDFQKGDIAEGYSVSREKKESFPLTVTSAQKNPTAFYLCASSIPRSGANVLTFGAGSRLTVL.

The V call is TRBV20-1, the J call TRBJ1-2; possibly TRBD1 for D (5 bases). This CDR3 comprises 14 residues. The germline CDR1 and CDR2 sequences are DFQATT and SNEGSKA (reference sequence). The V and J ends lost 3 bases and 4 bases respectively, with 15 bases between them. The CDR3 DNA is TGCAGTGCTAGCCTGGGACCTCAAAGCTATGGCTACACCTTC. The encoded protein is CSASLGPQSYGYTF.

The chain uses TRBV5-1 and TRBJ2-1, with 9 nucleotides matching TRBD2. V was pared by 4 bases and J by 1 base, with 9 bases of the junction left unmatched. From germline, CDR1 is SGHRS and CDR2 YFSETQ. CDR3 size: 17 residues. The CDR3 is CASSSPTSGRSYNEQFF. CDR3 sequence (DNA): TGCGCCAGCAGCAGCCCGACTAGCGGTAGATCCTACAATGAGCAGTTCTTC.

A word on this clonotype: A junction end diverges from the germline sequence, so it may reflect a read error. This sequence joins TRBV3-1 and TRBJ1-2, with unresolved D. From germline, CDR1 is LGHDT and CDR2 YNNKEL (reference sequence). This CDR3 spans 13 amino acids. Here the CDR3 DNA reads TGTACCAGCAGCCGAGGCCACTTCTATGGCTACACCTTC. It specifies CTSSRGHFYGYTF.

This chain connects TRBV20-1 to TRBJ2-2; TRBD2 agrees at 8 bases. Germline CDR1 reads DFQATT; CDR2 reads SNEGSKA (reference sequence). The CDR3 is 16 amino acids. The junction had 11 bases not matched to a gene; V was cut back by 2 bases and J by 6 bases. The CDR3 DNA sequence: TGCAGTGCTAGAAACTGGTTTGCGGGGGGACCCGGGGAGCTGTTTTTT. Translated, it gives CSARNWFAGGPGELFF.

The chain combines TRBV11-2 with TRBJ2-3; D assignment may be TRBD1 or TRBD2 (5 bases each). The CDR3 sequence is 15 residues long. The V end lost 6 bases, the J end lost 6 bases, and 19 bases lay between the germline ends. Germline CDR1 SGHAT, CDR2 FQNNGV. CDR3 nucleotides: TGTGCCAGCAGTCCCCCGGGACCCCAGAGGGATACGCAGTATTTT. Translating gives CASSPPGPQRDTQYF.

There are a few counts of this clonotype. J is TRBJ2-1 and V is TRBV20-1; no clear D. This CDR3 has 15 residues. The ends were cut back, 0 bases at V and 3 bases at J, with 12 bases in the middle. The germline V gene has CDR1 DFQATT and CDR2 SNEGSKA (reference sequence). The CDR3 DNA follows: TGCAGTGCTAGAGATCAGCGTTGGGGCTACAATGAGCAGTTCTTC. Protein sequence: CSARDQRWGYNEQFF.

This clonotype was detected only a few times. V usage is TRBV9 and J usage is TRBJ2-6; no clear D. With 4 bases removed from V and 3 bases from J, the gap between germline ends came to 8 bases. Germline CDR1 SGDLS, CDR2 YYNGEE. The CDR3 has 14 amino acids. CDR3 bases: TGTGCCAGCAGCCCACGTAATGGGGCCAACGTCCTGACTTTC. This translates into CASSPRNGANVLTF.

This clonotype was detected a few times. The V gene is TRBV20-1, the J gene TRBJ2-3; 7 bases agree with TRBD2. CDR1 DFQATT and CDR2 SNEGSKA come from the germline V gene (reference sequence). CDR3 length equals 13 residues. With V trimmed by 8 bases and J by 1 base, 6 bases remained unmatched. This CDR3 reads CSRLAGGTDTQYF. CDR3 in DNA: TGCAGTCGTTTGGCGGGGGGCACAGATACGCAGTATTTT.

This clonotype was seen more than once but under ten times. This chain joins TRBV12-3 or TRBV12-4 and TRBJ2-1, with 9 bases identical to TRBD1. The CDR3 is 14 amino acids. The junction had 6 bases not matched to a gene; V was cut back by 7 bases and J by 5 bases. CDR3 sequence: CASNSGTGNNEQFF. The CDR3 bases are TGTGCCAGCAACTCCGGGACAGGGAACAATGAGCAGTTCTTC.

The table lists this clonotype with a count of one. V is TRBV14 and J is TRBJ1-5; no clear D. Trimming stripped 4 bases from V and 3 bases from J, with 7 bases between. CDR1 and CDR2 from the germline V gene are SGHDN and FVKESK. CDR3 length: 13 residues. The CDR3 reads CASSLGLNQPQHF. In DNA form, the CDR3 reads TGTGCCAGCAGCCTAGGACTCAATCAGCCCCAGCATTTT. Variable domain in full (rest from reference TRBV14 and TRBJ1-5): EAGVTQFPSHSVIEKGQTVTLRCDPISGHDNLYWYRRVMGKEIKFLLHFVKESKQDESGMPNNRFLAERTGGTYSTLKVQPAELEDSGVYFCASSLGLNQPQHFGDGTRLSIL.

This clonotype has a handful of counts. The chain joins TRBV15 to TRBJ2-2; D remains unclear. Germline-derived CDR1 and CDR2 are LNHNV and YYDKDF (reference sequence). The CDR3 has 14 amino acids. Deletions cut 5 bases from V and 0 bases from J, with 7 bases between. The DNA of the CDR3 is TGTGCCACCAGCCCCAGGACGAACACCGGGGAGCTGTTTTTT. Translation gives CATSPRTNTGELFF. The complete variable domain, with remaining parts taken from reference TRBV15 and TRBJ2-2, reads DAMVIQNPRYQVTQFGKPVTLSCSQTLNHNVMYWYQQKSSQAPKLLFHYYDKDFNNEADTPDNFQSRRPNTSFCFLDIRSPGLGDTAMYLCATSPRTNTGELFFGEGSRLTVL.

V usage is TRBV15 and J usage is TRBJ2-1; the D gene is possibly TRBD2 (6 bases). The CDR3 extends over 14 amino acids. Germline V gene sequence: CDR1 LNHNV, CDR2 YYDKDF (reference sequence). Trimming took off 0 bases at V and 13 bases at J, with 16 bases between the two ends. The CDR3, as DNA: TGTGCCACCAGCAGAGATTACGGGGGTTGGGAACAGTTCTTC. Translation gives CATSRDYGGWEQFF.

This CDR3 reads CASSRTAGEQFF. The DNA for the CDR3 is TGTGCCAGCAGCAGGACCGCGGGTGAGCAGTTCTTC. This rearrangement joins TRBV6-6 to TRBJ2-1; D is possibly TRBD2 (5 bases). V lost 6 bases, J lost 9 bases, and 12 bases lay in between. Per germline, CDR1 MNHNY and CDR2 SVGAGI (reference sequence). The CDR3 consists of 12 residues.

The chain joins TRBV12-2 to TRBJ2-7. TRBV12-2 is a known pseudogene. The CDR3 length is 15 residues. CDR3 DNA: TGTGCAAGTCGCTTAAGCGGGGGGACCTCCTACGAGCAGTACGTC. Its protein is CASRLSGGTSYEQYV.

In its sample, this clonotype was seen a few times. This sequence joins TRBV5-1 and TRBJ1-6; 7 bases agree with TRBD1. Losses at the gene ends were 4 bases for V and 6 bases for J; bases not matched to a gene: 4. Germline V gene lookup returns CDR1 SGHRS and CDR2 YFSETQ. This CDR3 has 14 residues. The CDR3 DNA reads TGCGCCAGCAGCGACGGGACAGTTAATTCACCCCTCCACTTT. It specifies CASSDGTVNSPLHF.

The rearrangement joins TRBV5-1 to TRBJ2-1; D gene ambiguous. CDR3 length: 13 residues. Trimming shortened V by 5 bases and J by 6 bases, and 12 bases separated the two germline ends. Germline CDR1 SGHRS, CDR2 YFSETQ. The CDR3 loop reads CASSRTSFNEQFF. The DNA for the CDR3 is TGCGCCAGCAGTCGCACAAGTTTCAATGAGCAGTTCTTC.

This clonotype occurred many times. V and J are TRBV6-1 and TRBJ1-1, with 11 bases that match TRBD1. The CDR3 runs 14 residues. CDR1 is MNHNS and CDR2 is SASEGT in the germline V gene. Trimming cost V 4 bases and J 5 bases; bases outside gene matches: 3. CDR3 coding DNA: TGTGCCAGCAGTGGGACAGGGGGCACAACTGAAGCTTTCTTT. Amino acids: CASSGTGGTTEAFF.

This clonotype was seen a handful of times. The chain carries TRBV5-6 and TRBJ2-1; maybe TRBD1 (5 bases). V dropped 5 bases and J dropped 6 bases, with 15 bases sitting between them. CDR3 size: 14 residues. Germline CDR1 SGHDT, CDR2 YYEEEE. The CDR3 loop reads CASSPRGMLNEQFF. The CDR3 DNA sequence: TGTGCCAGCAGTCCTAGGGGTATGCTCAATGAGCAGTTCTTC. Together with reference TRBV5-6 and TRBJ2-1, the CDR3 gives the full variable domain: DAGVTQSPTHLIKTRGQQVTLRCSPKSGHDTVSWYQQALGQGPQFIFQYYEEEERQRGNFPDRFSGHQFPNYSSELNVNALLLGDSALYLCASSPRGMLNEQFFGPGTRLTVL.